The 8 T cell receptor beta chains presented below share a single source sample, sequenced in a study of shared clonotypes between healthy human individuals. Data came from immunoSEQ multiplex PCR; TCRdb stores just in-frame clones and leaves some out. Of 400,000 to 550,000 clones listed, 79% are singletons. The material sequenced was PBMCs. The receptors originated from a woman aged 40 to 49 in good health. Some clones in this sample may be carry-over from other donors' samples.

The CDR3 spells CASSPRGQAEKLFF. The CDR3 DNA reads as TGTGCCAGCTCACCACGCGGACAGGCCGAAAAACTGTTTTTT. The chain recombines TRBV18 with TRBJ1-4, with 7 bases that match TRBD1. This CDR3 has 14 amino acids. V lost 1 base, J lost 8 bases, and 4 bases stayed unmatched. Germline values: CDR1 KGHSH, CDR2 LQKENI. Full variable domain (remainder filled in from reference TRBV18 and TRBJ1-4): NAGVMQNPRHLVRRRGQEARLRCSPMKGHSHVYWYRQLPEEGLKFMVYLQKENIIDESGMPKERFSAEFPKEGPSILRIQQVVRGDSAAYFCASSPRGQAEKLFFGSGTQLSVL.

This clone was detected only once. The rearrangement uses TRBV11-3 and TRBJ2-1, with D perhaps assigned TRBD1 or TRBD2 (6 bases each). Trimming stripped 5 bases from V and 10 bases from J, with 15 bases between. The germline V gene has CDR1 SGHNT and CDR2 YENEEA. The CDR3 spans 13 residues. The DNA of the CDR3 is TGTGCCAGCAGCCCCAGCAGGGGAGGCGAGCAGTTCTTC. Its protein is CASSPSRGGEQFF. The full variable domain, rest sourced from reference TRBV11-3 and TRBJ2-1, is EAGVVQSPRYKIIEKKQPVAFWCNPISGHNTLYWYLQNLGQGPELLIRYENEEAVDDSQLPKDRFSAERLKGVDSTLKIQPAELGDSAVYLCASSPSRGGEQFFGPGTRLTVL.

This clone has just a few counts. The chain has TRBV4-3 and TRBJ2-3; tentative D call: TRBD1 (6 bases). This CDR3 spans 16 amino acids. Germline V lookup: CDR1 LGHNA, CDR2 YSLEER. Trimming removed 3 bases from V and 2 bases from J, with 15 bases in between. The CDR3 loop is CASSHYQDRSTDTQYF. The CDR3 DNA is TGCGCCAGCAGCCATTATCAGGACAGATCCACAGATACGCAGTATTTT.

This chain joins TRBV6-1 and TRBJ2-7, with D perhaps matching TRBD1 or TRBD2 (6 bases each). Germline CDR1 and CDR2: MNHNS and SASEGT. The V gene lost 6 bases and the J gene lost 4 bases, with 19 bases spanning the gap. The CDR3 has 15 amino acids. CDR3 bases: TGTGCCAGCAGACCCTTGCGGGACAAACTTTACGAGCAGTACTTC. It codes for CASRPLRDKLYEQYF.

The chain uses TRBV7-2 and TRBJ1-2, with a weak D call TRBD1 (6 bases). CDR1 and CDR2 (germline): SGHTA, FQGNSA. The CDR3 is 18 residues long. V shed 1 base and J shed 4 bases, with 22 bases lying between them. The CDR3: CASSLEGGASNLIYGYTF. The DNA for the CDR3 is TGTGCCAGCAGCTTAGAAGGGGGGGCCAGCAATTTAATCTATGGCTACACCTTC. The full variable domain, in which reference TRBV7-2 and TRBJ1-2 provide the parts outside the CDR3, is GAGVSQSPSNKVTEKGKDVELRCDPISGHTALYWYRQSLGQGLEFLIYFQGNSAPDKSGLPSDRFSAERTGGSVSTLTIQRTQQEDSAVYLCASSLEGGASNLIYGYTFGSGTRLTVV.

The chain carries TRBV2 and TRBJ2-5; TRBD2 agrees at 9 bases. The V gene's germline CDR1 is SNHLY and CDR2 FYNNEI. The CDR3 has 16 amino acids. V was pared by 9 bases and J by 2 bases, with 13 bases of the junction left unmatched. In DNA, the CDR3 is TGTGCCAGTACGGCGGGACTAGCCAGAATTCAAGAGACCCAGTACTTC. Translation gives CASTAGLARIQETQYF. The whole variable domain, filled in from reference TRBV2 and TRBJ2-5, reads EPEVTQTPSHQVTQMGQEVILRCVPISNHLYFYWYRQILGQKVEFLVSFYNNEISEKSEIFDDQFSVERPDGSNFTLKIRSTKLEDSAMYFCASTAGLARIQETQYFGPGTRLLVL.

This clone showed up just a few times. The V and J genes are TRBV29-1 and TRBJ1-2; D unresolved. Trimming left V 4 bases short and J 4 bases short, with 7 bases between. Germline assignment: CDR1 SQVTM and CDR2 ANQGSEA. The CDR3 sequence is 11 residues long. CDR3 DNA sequence: TGCAGCGTTGCACAGATCTATGGCTACACCTTC. This codes for CSVAQIYGYTF.

The J gene is TRBJ1-5, the V gene TRBV13, with 7 bases identical to TRBD1. Germline assignment: CDR1 PRHDT and CDR2 FYEKMQ (reference sequence). CDR3 length equals 14 residues. Trimming cost V 5 bases and J 7 bases; bases outside gene matches: 8. The CDR3 reads CASSVNRGRQPQHF. CDR3 DNA sequence: TGTGCCAGCAGCGTTAACAGGGGTCGACAGCCCCAGCATTTT. Variable domain in full (rest from reference TRBV13 and TRBJ1-5): AAGVIQSPRHLIKEKRETATLKCYPIPRHDTVYWYQQGPGQDPQFLISFYEKMQSDKGSIPDRFSAQQFSDYHSELNMSSLELGDSALYFCASSVNRGRQPQHFGDGTRLSIL.